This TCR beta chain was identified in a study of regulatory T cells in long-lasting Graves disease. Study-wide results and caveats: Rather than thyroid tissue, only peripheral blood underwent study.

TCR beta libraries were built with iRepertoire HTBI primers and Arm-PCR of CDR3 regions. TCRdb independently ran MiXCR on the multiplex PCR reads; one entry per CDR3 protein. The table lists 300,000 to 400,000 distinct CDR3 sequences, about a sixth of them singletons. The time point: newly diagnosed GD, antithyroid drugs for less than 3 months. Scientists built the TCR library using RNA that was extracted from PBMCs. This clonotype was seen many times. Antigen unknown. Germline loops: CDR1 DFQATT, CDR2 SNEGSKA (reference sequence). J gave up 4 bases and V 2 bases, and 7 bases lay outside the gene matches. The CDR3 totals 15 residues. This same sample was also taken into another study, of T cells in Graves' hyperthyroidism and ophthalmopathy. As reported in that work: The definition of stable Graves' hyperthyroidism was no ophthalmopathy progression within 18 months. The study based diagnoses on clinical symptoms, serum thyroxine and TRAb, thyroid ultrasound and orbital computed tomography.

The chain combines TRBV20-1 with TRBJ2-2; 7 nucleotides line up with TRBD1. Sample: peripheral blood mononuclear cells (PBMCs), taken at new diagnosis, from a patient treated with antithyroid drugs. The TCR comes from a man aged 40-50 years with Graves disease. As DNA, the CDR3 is TGCAGTGCTAGACTGAGGACAGGATCCACCGGGGAGCTGTTTTTT. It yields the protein CSARLRTGSTGELFF.